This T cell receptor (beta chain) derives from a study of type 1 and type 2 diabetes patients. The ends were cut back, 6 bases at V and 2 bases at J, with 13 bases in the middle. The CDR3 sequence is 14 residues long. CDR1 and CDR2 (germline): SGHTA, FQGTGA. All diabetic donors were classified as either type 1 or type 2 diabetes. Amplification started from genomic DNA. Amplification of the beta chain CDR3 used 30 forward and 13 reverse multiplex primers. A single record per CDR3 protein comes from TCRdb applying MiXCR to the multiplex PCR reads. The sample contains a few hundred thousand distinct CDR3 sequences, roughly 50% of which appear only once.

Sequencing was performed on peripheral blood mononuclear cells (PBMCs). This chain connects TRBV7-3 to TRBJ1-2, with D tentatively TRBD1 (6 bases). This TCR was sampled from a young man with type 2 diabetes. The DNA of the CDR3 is TGTGCCAGCAGTCTCATAGGACAGAACTATGGCTACACCTTC. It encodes CASSLIGQNYGYTF.